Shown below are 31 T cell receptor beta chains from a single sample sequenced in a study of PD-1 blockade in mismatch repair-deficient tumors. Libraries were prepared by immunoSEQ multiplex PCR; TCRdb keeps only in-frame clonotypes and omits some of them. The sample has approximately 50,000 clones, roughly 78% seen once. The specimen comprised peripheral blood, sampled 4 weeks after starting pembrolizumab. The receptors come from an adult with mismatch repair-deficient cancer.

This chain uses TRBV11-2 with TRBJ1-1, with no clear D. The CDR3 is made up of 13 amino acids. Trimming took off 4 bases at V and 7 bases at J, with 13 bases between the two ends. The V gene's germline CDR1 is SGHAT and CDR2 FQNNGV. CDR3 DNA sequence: TGTGCCAGCAGCTCTCGGGTCCGGGGTGAAGCTTTCTTT. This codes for CASSSRVRGEAFF. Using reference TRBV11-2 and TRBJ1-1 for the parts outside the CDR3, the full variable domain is EAGVAQSPRYKIIEKRQSVAFWCNPISGHATLYWYQQILGQGPKLLIQFQNNGVVDDSQLPKDRFSAERLKGVDSTLKIQPAKLEDSAVYLCASSSRVRGEAFFGQGTRLTVV.

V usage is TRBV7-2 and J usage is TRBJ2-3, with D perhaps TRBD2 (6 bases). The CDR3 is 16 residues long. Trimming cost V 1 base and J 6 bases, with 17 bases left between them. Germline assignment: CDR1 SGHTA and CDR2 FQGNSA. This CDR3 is CASSLGAGSGVDTQYF. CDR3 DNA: TGTGCCAGCAGCTTAGGGGCGGGATCCGGCGTCGATACGCAGTATTTT.

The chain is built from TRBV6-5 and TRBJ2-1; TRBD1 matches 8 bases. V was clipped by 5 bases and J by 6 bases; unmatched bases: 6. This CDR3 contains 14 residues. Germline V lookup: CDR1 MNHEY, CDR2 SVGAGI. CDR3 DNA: TGTGCCAGCAGTAAGGACAGGGCCTCCAATGAGCAGTTCTTC. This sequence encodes CASSKDRASNEQFF.

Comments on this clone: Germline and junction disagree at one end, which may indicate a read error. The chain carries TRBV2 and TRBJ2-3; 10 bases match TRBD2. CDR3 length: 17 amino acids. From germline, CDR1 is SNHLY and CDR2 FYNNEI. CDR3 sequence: CASSEGASGGVTDTQYF. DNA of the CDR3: TGTGCCAGCAGCGAAGGTGCTAGCGGGGGTGTCACAGATACGCAGTATTTT. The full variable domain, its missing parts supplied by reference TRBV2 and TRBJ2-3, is EPEVTQTPSHQVTQMGQEVILRCVPISNHLYFYWYRQILGQKVEFLVSFYNNEISEKSEIFDDQFSVERPDGSNFTLKIRSTKLEDSAMYFCASSEGASGGVTDTQYFGPGTRLTVL.

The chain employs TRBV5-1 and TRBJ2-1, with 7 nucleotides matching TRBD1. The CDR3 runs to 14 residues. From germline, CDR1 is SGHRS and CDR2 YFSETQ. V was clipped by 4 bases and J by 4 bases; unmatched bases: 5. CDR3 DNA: TGCGCCAGCAGCAGCCAACAGGGGTACAATGAGCAGTTCTTC. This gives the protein CASSSQQGYNEQFF. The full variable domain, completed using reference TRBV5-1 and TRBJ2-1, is KAGVTQTPRYLIKTRGQQVTLSCSPISGHRSVSWYQQTPGQGLQFLFEYFSETQRNKGNFPGRFSGRQFSNSRSEMNVSTLELGDSALYLCASSSQQGYNEQFFGPGTRLTVL.

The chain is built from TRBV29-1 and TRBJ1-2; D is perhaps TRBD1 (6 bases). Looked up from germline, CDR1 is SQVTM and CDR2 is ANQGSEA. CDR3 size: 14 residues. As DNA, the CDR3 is TGCACCGTATGGGTACAGGGACCGAACTATGGCTACACCTTC. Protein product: CTVWVQGPNYGYTF.

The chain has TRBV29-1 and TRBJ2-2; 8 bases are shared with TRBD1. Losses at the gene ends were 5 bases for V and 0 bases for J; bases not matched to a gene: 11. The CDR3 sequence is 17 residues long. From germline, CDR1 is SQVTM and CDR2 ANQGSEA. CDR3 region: CSVRFPTGASNTGELFF. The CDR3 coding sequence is TGCAGCGTTAGGTTTCCGACAGGGGCCTCGAACACCGGGGAGCTGTTTTTT.

In DNA form, the CDR3 reads TGTGCCAGCAGCTTACCCTTATCTGGGGCCAACGTCCTGACTTTC. This translates into CASSLPLSGANVLTF. The V call is TRBV7-3, the J call TRBJ2-6; D remains ambiguous. The CDR3 consists of 15 residues. CDR1 is SGHTA, CDR2 FQGTGA, per germline. Trimming removed 2 bases at V and 1 base at J, with 6 bases between.

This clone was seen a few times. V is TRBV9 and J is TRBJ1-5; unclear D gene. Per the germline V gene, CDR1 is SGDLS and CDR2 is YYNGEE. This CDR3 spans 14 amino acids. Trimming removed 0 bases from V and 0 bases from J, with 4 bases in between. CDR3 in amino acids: CASSVGYSNQPQHF. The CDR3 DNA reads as TGTGCCAGCAGCGTAGGGTATAGCAATCAGCCCCAGCATTTT.

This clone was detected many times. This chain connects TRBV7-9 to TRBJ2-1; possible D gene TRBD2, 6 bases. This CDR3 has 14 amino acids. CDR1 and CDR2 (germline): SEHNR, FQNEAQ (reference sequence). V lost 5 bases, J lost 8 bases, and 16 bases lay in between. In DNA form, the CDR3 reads TGTGCCAGCAGCGATTACGGGAGTTTTGATGAGCAGTTCTTC. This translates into CASSDYGSFDEQFF.

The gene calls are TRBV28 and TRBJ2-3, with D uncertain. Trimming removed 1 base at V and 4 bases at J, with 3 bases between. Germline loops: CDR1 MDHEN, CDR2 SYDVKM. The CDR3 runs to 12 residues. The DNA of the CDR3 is TGTGCCAGCAGTTTATATGCAGATACGCAGTATTTT. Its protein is CASSLYADTQYF.

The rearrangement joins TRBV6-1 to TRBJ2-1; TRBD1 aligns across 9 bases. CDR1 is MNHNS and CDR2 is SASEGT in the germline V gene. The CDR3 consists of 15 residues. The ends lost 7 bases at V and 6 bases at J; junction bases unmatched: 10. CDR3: CASKLGQGRTNEQFF. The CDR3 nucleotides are TGTGCCAGCAAATTGGGACAGGGAAGAACCAATGAGCAGTTCTTC.

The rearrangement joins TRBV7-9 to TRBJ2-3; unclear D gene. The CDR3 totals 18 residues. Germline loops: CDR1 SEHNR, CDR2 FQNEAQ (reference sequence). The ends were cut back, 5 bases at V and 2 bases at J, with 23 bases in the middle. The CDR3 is CASSPIGPDLGPTDTQYF. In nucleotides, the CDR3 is TGTGCCAGCAGCCCAATAGGGCCGGACCTGGGTCCCACAGATACGCAGTATTTT.

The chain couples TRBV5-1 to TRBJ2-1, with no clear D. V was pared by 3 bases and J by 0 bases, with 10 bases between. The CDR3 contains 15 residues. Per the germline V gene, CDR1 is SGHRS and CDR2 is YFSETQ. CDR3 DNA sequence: TGCGCCAGCAGCTCCAGGAAACTCTCCTACAATGAGCAGTTCTTC. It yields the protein CASSSRKLSYNEQFF. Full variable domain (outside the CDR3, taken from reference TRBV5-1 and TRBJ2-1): KAGVTQTPRYLIKTRGQQVTLSCSPISGHRSVSWYQQTPGQGLQFLFEYFSETQRNKGNFPGRFSGRQFSNSRSEMNVSTLELGDSALYLCASSSRKLSYNEQFFGPGTRLTVL.

CDR3 region: CASTQLAGGEQYF. The CDR3 bases are TGCGCCAGCACTCAACTAGCGGGAGGCGAGCAGTACTTC. This chain links TRBV10-1 with TRBJ2-7; 12 bases map to TRBD2. V shed 7 bases and J 6 bases; nucleotides not matched to a gene: 4. Germline assignment: CDR1 WNHNN and CDR2 SYGVQD (reference sequence). This CDR3 is 13 amino acids long.

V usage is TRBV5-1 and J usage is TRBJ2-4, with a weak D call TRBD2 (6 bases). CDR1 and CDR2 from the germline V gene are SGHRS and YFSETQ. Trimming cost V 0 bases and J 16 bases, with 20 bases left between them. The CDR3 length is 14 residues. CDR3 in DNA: TGCGCCAGCAGCTTGGAAGGAGGGGCGGATCCGCGCTACTTC. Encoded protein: CASSLEGGADPRYF.

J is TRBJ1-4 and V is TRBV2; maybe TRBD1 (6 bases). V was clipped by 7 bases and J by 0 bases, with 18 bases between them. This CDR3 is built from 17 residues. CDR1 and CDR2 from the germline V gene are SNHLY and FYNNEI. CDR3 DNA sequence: TGTGCCAGCACCGTGACAGGTTCGCCCTCAACTAATGAAAAACTGTTTTTT. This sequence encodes CASTVTGSPSTNEKLFF.

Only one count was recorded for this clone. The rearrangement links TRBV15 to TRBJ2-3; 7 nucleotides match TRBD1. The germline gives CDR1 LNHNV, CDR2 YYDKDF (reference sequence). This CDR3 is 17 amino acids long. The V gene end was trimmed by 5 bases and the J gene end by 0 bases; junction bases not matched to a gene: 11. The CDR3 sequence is CATSYFPRDSSTDTQYF. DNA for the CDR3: TGTGCCACCAGCTATTTCCCCCGGGACAGTAGCACAGATACGCAGTATTTT.

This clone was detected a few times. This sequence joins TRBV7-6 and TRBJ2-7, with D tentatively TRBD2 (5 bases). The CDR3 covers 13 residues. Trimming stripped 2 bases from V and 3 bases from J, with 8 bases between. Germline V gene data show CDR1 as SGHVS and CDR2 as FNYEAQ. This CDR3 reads CASSLWESYEQYF. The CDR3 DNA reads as TGTGCCAGCAGCTTATGGGAGAGCTACGAGCAGTACTTC.

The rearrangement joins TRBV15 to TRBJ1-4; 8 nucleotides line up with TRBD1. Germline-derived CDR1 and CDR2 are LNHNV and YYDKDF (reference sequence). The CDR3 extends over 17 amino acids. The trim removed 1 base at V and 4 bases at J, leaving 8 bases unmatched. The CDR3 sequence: CATSRAGTGGVNEKLFF. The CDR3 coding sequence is TGTGCCACCAGCAGAGCCGGTACAGGGGGTGTTAATGAAAAACTGTTTTTT. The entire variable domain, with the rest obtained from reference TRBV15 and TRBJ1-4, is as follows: DAMVIQNPRYQVTQFGKPVTLSCSQTLNHNVMYWYQQKSSQAPKLLFHYYDKDFNNEADTPDNFQSRRPNTSFCFLDIRSPGLGDTAMYLCATSRAGTGGVNEKLFFGSGTQLSVL.

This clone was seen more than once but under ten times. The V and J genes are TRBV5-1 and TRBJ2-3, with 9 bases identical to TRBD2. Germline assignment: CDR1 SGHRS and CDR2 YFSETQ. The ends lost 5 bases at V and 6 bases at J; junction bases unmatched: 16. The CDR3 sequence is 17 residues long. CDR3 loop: CASSLGASGTLADTQYF. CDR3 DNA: TGCGCCAGCAGTCTGGGGGCTAGCGGGACCCTCGCGGATACGCAGTATTTT.

For the CDR3, the DNA is TGTGCCAGCAGCCTTTCCCCGGAGGGGCGATACGAGCAGTACTTC. Protein sequence: CASSLSPEGRYEQYF. V usage is TRBV9 and J usage is TRBJ2-7, with D possibly matching TRBD2 (6 bases). The V gene's germline CDR1 is SGDLS and CDR2 YYNGEE. V was shortened by 4 bases and J by 4 bases, with 18 bases between the two germline ends. This CDR3 is built from 15 residues. Supplemented by reference TRBV9 and TRBJ2-7, the full variable domain reads DSGVTQTPKHLITATGQRVTLRCSPRSGDLSVYWYQQSLDQGLQFLIQYYNGEERAKGNILERFSAQQFPDLHSELNLSSLELGDSALYFCASSLSPEGRYEQYFGPGTRLTVT.

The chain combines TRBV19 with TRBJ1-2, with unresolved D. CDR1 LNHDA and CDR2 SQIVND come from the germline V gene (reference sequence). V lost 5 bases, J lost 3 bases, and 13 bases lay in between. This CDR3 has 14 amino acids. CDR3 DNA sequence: TGTGCCAGTAGTTCAGTGGAGAGGGACTATGGCTACACCTTC. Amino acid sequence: CASSSVERDYGYTF.

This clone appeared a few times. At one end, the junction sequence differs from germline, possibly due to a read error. DNA for the CDR3: TGCGCCAGCAGCCAAGATGAAGGGGCTAGCAAAGATACGCAGTATTTT. Translating it yields CASSQDEGASKDTQYF. The rearrangement uses TRBV4-3 and TRBJ2-3; possibly TRBD1 or TRBD2 for D (5 bases each). Germline V gene data show CDR1 as LGHNA and CDR2 as YSLEER. This CDR3 has 16 residues.

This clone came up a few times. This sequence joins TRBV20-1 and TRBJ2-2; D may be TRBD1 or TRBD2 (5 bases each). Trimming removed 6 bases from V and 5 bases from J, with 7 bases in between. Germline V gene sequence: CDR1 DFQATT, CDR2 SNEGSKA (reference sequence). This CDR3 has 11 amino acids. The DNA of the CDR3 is TGCAGTGCGTGGGGGACCGGGGAGCTGTTTTTT. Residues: CSAWGTGELFF.

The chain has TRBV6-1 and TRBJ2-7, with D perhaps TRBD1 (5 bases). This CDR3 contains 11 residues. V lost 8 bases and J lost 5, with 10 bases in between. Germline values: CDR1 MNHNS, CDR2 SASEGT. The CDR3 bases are TGTGCCAGCGTACAGGTCCACGAGCAGTACTTC. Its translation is CASVQVHEQYF.

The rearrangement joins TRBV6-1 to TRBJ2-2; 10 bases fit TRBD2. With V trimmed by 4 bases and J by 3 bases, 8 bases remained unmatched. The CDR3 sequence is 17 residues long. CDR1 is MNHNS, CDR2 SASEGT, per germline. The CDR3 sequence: CASSAKAGGPDTGELFF. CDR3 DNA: TGTGCCAGCAGTGCAAAAGCGGGAGGGCCGGACACCGGGGAGCTGTTTTTT.

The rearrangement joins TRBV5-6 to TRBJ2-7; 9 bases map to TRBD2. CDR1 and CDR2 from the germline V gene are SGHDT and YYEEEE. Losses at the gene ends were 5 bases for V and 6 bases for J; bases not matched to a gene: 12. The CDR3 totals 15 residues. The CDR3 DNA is TGTGCCAGCAGTCAAAGCGGGAGGCTATGGGGCGAGCAGTACTTC. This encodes CASSQSGRLWGEQYF.

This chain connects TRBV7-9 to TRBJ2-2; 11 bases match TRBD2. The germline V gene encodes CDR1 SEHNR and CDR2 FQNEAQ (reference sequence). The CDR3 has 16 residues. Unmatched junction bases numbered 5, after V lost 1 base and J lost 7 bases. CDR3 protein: CASSLGLAGGYGELFF. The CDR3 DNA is TGTGCCAGCAGCTTAGGGCTAGCGGGAGGCTACGGGGAGCTGTTTTTT.

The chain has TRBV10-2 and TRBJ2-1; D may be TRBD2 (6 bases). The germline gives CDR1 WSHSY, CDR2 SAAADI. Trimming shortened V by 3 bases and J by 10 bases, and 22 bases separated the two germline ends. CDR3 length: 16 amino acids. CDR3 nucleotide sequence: TGCGCCAGCAGTGATTACGGGGGAGGCCCCCCGAGGGAGCAGTTCTTC. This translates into CASSDYGGGPPREQFF.

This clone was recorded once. CDR3 bases: TGTGCCAGCAGCGCCCTACTTTACGGCATTGCCCAAACAAGAAACTACGAGCAGTACTTC. It yields the protein CASSALLYGIAQTRNYEQYF. This chain uses TRBV7-8 with TRBJ2-7, with D unresolved. The V gene lost 5 bases and the J gene lost 3 bases, with 32 bases spanning the gap. Germline CDR1 SGHVS, CDR2 FQNEAQ. This CDR3 is 20 amino acids long.